Below, 18 T cell receptor beta chains from the same sample are listed, as sequenced in a study of T cell changes during pregnancy in multiple sclerosis. Sequencing was performed with immunoSEQ multiplex PCR; in TCRdb, only in-frame clones are kept and a portion is missing. The repertoire consists of some 97,000 clones, with around nine tenths occurring once and the leading ten covering 0.95% to 1.5%. The sample was peripheral blood, taken in the second trimester of pregnancy. These receptors were obtained from a female donor with multiple sclerosis, enrolled in a pregnancy study.

The chain has TRBV7-9 and TRBJ2-1, with D perhaps TRBD1 (5 bases). V was trimmed by 1 base and J by 1 base, leaving 8 bases between them. Germline lookup yields CDR1 SEHNR and CDR2 FQNEAQ (reference sequence). The CDR3 extends over 15 amino acids. The DNA for the CDR3 is TGTGCCAGCAGCTTAGGGACAAAATCCTACAATGAGCAGTTCTTC. As protein: CASSLGTKSYNEQFF.

The V and J genes are TRBV5-1 and TRBJ1-3; TRBD1 matches 9 bases. The ends lost 0 bases at V and 8 bases at J; junction bases unmatched: 0. Germline V gene sequence: CDR1 SGHRS, CDR2 YFSETQ. The CDR3 covers 13 residues. CDR3 nucleotide sequence: TGCGCCAGCAGCTTGGGACAGGGGGACACCATATATTTT. As protein: CASSLGQGDTIYF.

Written as DNA, the CDR3 is TGTGCCAGCACAAGGGGCATGGAGCAGCCCCAGCATTTT. It yields the protein CASTRGMEQPQHF. The chain is built from TRBV2 and TRBJ1-5; D possibly corresponds to TRBD1 (5 bases). The length of the CDR3 is 13 residues. Germline loops: CDR1 SNHLY, CDR2 FYNNEI. V dropped 7 bases and J dropped 7 bases, with 14 bases sitting between them. Supplemented by reference TRBV2 and TRBJ1-5, the full variable domain reads EPEVTQTPSHQVTQMGQEVILRCVPISNHLYFYWYRQILGQKVEFLVSFYNNEISEKSEIFDDQFSVERPDGSNFTLKIRSTKLEDSAMYFCASTRGMEQPQHFGDGTRLSIL.

The chain carries TRBV11-2 and TRBJ1-2; tentative D call: TRBD1 (6 bases). CDR1 and CDR2 (germline): SGHAT, FQNNGV. The V end was cut by 3 bases, the J end by 4 bases, with 9 bases between. The CDR3 is 13 residues long. The DNA for the CDR3 is TGTGCCAGCAGCTTCGACAGGTCCTATGGCTACACCTTC. Protein product: CASSFDRSYGYTF.

The chain joins TRBV30 to TRBJ2-4; TRBD2 might be the D (6 bases). Germline V gene data show CDR1 as GTSNPN and CDR2 as SVGIG (reference sequence). V was shortened by 0 bases and J by 3 bases, with 12 bases between the two germline ends. The CDR3 spans 15 residues. CDR3 DNA: TGTGCCTGGAGTGTGTCTACGGGAGTCAAAAACATTCAGTACTTC. Its protein product is CAWSVSTGVKNIQYF.

The V call is TRBV7-2, the J call TRBJ1-1; maybe TRBD1 (6 bases). This CDR3 region has 13 residues. The V gene lost 1 base and the J gene lost 3 bases, with 6 bases spanning the gap. Germline CDR1 SGHTA, CDR2 FQGNSA. CDR3 in DNA: TGTGCCAGCAGCTTAGACAGGGACACTGAAGCTTTCTTT. This gives the protein CASSLDRDTEAFF. Variable domain in full (rest from reference TRBV7-2 and TRBJ1-1): GAGVSQSPSNKVTEKGKDVELRCDPISGHTALYWYRQSLGQGLEFLIYFQGNSAPDKSGLPSDRFSAERTGGSVSTLTIQRTQQEDSAVYLCASSLDRDTEAFFGQGTRLTVV.

This sequence joins TRBV27 and TRBJ2-7; D is possibly TRBD2 (7 bases). This CDR3 comprises 14 residues. Germline loops: CDR1 MNHEY, CDR2 SMNVEV (reference sequence). V was trimmed by 8 bases and J by 4 bases, leaving 18 bases between them. CDR3 in amino acids: CASGGGKRGYEQYF. The CDR3 region has the DNA TGTGCCAGCGGGGGGGGGAAGAGGGGGTACGAGCAGTACTTC.

CDR3 protein: CASSGDRGATGELFF. The DNA for the CDR3 is TGTGCCAGCAGCGGTGATCGGGGGGCCACCGGGGAGCTGTTTTTT. The chain has TRBV5-4 and TRBJ2-2, with D perhaps TRBD2 (7 bases). V was cut by 4 bases and J by 4 bases, with 14 bases left in between. The CDR3 totals 15 residues. The germline gives CDR1 SGHNT, CDR2 YYREEE (reference sequence). The variable domain in full, with the rest retrieved from reference TRBV5-4 and TRBJ2-2, is ETGVTQSPTHLIKTRGQQVTLRCSSQSGHNTVSWYQQALGQGPQFIFQYYREEENGRGNFPPRFSGLQFPNYSSELNVNALELDDSALYLCASSGDRGATGELFFGEGSRLTVL.

This chain joins TRBV19 and TRBJ2-5, with 12 bases fitting TRBD1. With 4 bases clipped from V and 3 bases from J, the junction kept 3 bases outside the gene matches. CDR3 length: 15 residues. Germline values: CDR1 LNHDA, CDR2 SQIVND (reference sequence). In nucleotides, the CDR3 is TGTGCCAGTAGTAACGGGACAGGGGGCGAAGAGACCCAGTACTTC. Translated: CASSNGTGGEETQYF.

The J gene is TRBJ1-1, the V gene TRBV19; no firm D call. Per the germline V gene, CDR1 is LNHDA and CDR2 is SQIVND (reference sequence). The V end lost 4 bases, the J end lost 5 bases, and 11 bases lay between the germline ends. The CDR3 is 13 amino acids. Here the CDR3 DNA reads TGTGCCAGTAGTACCGGCTTCGGGACTGAAGCTTTCTTT. Protein sequence: CASSTGFGTEAFF.

The sample holds one count of this clone. This chain joins TRBV10-1 and TRBJ1-5; no definite D call. The germline V gene encodes CDR1 WNHNN and CDR2 SYGVQD (reference sequence). V lost 3 bases to trimming and J lost 7 bases, with 10 bases between them. The CDR3 extends over 13 amino acids. Here the CDR3 DNA reads TGCGCCAGCAGTGATCCGGAGACCCAGCCCCAGCATTTT. It specifies CASSDPETQPQHF.

V and J are TRBV27 and TRBJ2-1, with TRBD2 as a possible D gene (7 bases). CDR3 size: 14 residues. Germline CDR1 is MNHEY and CDR2 is SMNVEV (reference sequence). Deletions cut 6 bases from V and 4 bases from J, with 13 bases between. CDR3 loop: CASRTGTKYNEQFF. For the CDR3, the DNA is TGTGCCAGCAGAACAGGGACTAAATACAATGAGCAGTTCTTC.

This rearrangement joins TRBV7-2 to TRBJ2-1, with D hard to call. CDR3 length: 15 residues. Trimming took off 4 bases at V and 6 bases at J, with 16 bases between the two ends. The germline gives CDR1 SGHTA, CDR2 FQGNSA. CDR3 nucleotide sequence: TGTGCCAGCAGCTCAGTTGTTGATCCGGGCAATGAGCAGTTCTTC. Translation gives CASSSVVDPGNEQFF.

The chain links TRBV5-1 to TRBJ2-1; TRBD2 might be the D (5 bases). The CDR3 runs 15 residues. The V gene lost 4 bases and the J gene lost 8 bases, with 19 bases spanning the gap. Germline CDR1 and CDR2: SGHRS and YFSETQ. The CDR3 here is CASSAGRAPGDEQFF. The CDR3 DNA follows: TGCGCCAGCAGCGCGGGCCGGGCCCCCGGGGATGAGCAGTTCTTC.

This clone was picked up one time. The chain uses TRBV27 and TRBJ2-3; 7 positions match TRBD1. This CDR3 comprises 13 residues. With 4 bases clipped from V and 5 bases from J, the junction kept 3 bases outside the gene matches. CDR1 is MNHEY and CDR2 is SMNVEV in the germline V gene (reference sequence). The CDR3 bases are TGTGCCAGCAGTTCCCCAGGGGGAGATACGCAGTATTTT. It specifies CASSSPGGDTQYF.

The chain links TRBV7-3 to TRBJ2-5; D gene uncertain. CDR3 length: 13 residues. Germline CDR1 reads SGHTA; CDR2 reads FQGTGA. V shed 2 bases and J shed 5 bases, with 9 bases lying between them. CDR3 sequence (DNA): TGTGCCAGCAGCTTACGTCTAATGGAGACCCAGTACTTC. Residues: CASSLRLMETQYF.

The rearrangement links TRBV27 to TRBJ2-1, with D possibly matching TRBD1 (6 bases). Looked up from germline, CDR1 is MNHEY and CDR2 is SMNVEV (reference sequence). The CDR3 sequence is 15 residues long. V was pared by 0 bases and J by 7 bases, with 13 bases between. The CDR3 sequence: CASSLSGTPRNEQFF. The CDR3 bases are TGTGCCAGCAGTTTATCCGGGACACCCAGGAATGAGCAGTTCTTC.

The chain has TRBV6-1 and TRBJ1-2; D is uncertain. V lost 6 bases, J lost 0 bases, and 8 bases lay in between. Germline V gives CDR1 MNHNS, CDR2 SASEGT. The CDR3 runs 13 residues. The CDR3 DNA sequence: TGTGCCAGCAGAGGAGACGCTAACTATGGCTACACCTTC. This gives the protein CASRGDANYGYTF.